The 4 T cell receptor beta chains in this list originate from one sample, sequenced in a study of tumor-infiltrating T cells and Merkel cell polyomavirus. Background on the study: CD8+ T cells recognized the Merkel cell polyomavirus KLL epitope.

Sequenced by immunoSEQ multiplex PCR; TCRdb stores in-frame clones only, minus some. The sample has 26,000 or so clones, around nine tenths seen once. Robust Merkel cell polyomavirus Large T antigen positivity by immunohistochemistry was seen in all patients' tumors. The specimen sequenced was lymph node tissue. The source of these receptors is a man aged 50 to 59 with Merkel cell carcinoma.

The chain combines TRBV7-9 with TRBJ2-7, with 8 bases lining up with TRBD1. The J segment lost 1 base and the V segment lost 4 bases, leaving 9 bases of the junction unmatched. Germline CDR1 and CDR2: SEHNR and FQNEAQ (reference sequence). The CDR3 loop spans 16 amino acids. CDR3 sequence reads: CASSSRQGRNSYEQYF. The CDR3 DNA follows: TGTGCCAGCAGCTCCCGACAGGGGCGGAATTCCTACGAGCAGTACTTC.

The chain is built from TRBV9 and TRBJ2-5, with 9 bases matching TRBD2. Unmatched junction bases numbered 8, after V lost 4 bases and J lost 1 base. Germline lookup yields CDR1 SGDLS and CDR2 YYNGEE. The CDR3 is 16 amino acids. CDR3 sequence reads: CASSPSGSGGQETQYF. The CDR3 region has the DNA TGTGCCAGCAGCCCAAGTGGTAGCGGGGGCCAAGAGACCCAGTACTTC. The full variable domain, rest sourced from reference TRBV9 and TRBJ2-5, is DSGVTQTPKHLITATGQRVTLRCSPRSGDLSVYWYQQSLDQGLQFLIQYYNGEERAKGNILERFSAQQFPDLHSELNLSSLELGDSALYFCASSPSGSGGQETQYFGPGTRLLVL.

This chain connects TRBV14 to TRBJ1-2; 7 bases fit TRBD1. Germline CDR1 is SGHDN and CDR2 is FVKESK. V trimming: 4 bases; J trimming: 7 bases; junction bases outside the gene matches: 6. The CDR3 has 13 amino acids. The CDR3 DNA reads TGTGCCAGCAGCCGCGAAGGGGGCCTTGGCTACACCTTC. This codes for CASSREGGLGYTF.

V usage is TRBV5-1 and J usage is TRBJ1-4; 9 positions agree with TRBD1. Germline CDR1 SGHRS, CDR2 YFSETQ. The CDR3 spans 15 residues. Germline trimming cut 3 bases from V and 8 bases from J; bases unmatched to any gene: 8. CDR3 sequence (DNA): TGCGCCAGCAGCTCGCCGGGACAGGGAGTGGAAAAACTGTTTTTT. This gives the protein CASSSPGQGVEKLFF.